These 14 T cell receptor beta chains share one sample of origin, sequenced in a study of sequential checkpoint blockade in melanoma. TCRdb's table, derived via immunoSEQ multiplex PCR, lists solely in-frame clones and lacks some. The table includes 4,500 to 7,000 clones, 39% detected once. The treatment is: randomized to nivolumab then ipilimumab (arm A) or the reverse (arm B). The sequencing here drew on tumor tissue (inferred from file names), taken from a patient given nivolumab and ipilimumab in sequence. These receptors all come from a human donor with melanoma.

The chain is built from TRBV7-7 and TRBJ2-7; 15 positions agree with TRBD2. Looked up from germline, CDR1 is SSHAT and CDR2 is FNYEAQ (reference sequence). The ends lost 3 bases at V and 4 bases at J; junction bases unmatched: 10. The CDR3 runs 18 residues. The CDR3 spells CASSFPPTGTSGRYEQYF. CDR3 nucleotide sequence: TGTGCCAGCAGCTTTCCCCCCACCGGGACTAGCGGGAGGTACGAGCAGTACTTC.

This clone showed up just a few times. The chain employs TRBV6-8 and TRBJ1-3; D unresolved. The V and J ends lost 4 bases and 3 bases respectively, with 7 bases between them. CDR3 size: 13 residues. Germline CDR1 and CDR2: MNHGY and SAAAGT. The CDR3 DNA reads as TGTGCCAGCAGTTCCAGCAGTGGAAACACCATATATTTT. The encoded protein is CASSSSSGNTIYF.

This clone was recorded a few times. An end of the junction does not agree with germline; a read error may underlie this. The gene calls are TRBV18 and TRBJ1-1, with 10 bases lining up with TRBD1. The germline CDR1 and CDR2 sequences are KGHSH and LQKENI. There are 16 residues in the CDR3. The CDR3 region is CASSPRLGQGNSEAFF. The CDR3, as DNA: TGTGCCAGCTCACCTAGGTTGGGACAGGGGAACTCTGAAGCTTTCTTT.

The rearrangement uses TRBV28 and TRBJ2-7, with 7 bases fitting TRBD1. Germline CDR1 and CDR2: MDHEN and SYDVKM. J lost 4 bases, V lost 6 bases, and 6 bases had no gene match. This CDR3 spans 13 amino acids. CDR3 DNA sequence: TGTGCCAGCAGACCTACAGGGGAGTACGAGCAGTACTTC. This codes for CASRPTGEYEQYF.

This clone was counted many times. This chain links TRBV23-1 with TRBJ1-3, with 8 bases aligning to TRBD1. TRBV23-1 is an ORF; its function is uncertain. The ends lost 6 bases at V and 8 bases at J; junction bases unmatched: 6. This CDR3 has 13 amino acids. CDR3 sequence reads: CASSQDRVDTIYF. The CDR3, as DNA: TGCGCCAGCAGCCAGGACAGGGTGGACACCATATATTTT.

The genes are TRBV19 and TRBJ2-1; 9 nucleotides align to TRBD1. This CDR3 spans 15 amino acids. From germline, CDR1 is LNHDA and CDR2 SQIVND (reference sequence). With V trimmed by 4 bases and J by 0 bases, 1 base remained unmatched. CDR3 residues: CASSKGQGSYNEQFF. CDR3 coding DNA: TGTGCCAGTAGTAAGGGACAGGGCTCCTACAATGAGCAGTTCTTC.

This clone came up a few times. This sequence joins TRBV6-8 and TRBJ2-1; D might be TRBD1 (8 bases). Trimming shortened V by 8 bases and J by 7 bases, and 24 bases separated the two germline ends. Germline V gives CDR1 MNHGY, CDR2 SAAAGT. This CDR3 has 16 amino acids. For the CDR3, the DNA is TGTGCCAGCCAACCTTCGACAGGGGACTACAAGAATGAGCAGTTCTTC. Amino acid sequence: CASQPSTGDYKNEQFF.

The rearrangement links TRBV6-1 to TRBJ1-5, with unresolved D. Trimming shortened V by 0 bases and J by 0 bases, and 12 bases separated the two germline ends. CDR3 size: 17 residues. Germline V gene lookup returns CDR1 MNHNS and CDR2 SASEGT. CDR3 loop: CASSEARVPYSNQPQHF. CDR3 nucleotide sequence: TGTGCCAGCAGTGAAGCGCGGGTCCCGTATAGCAATCAGCCCCAGCATTTT.

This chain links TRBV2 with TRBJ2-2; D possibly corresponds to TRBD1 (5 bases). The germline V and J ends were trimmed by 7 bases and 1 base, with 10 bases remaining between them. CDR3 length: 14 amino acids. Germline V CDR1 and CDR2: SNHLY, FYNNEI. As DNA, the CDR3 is TGTGCCAGCAAGGGGATAGTGAACACCGGGGAGCTGTTTTTT. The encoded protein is CASKGIVNTGELFF.

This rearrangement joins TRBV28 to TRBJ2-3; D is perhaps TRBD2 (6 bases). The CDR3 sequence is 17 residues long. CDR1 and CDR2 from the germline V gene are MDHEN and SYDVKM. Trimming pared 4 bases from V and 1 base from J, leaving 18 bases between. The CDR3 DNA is TGTGCCAGCAGTTACAGCTGGTTAGCGGAGCGCACAGATACGCAGTATTTT. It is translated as CASSYSWLAERTDTQYF.

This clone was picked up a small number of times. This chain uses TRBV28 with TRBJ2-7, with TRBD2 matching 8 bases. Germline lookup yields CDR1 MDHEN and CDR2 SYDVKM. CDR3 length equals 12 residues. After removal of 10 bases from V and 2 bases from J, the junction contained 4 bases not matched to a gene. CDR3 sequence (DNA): TGTGCCACCGCCGGGGGGGCCTACGAGCAGTACTTC. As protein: CATAGGAYEQYF.

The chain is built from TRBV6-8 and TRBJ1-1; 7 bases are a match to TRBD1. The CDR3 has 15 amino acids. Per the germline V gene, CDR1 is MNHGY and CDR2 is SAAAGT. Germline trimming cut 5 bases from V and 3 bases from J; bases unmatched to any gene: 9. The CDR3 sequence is CASSHRGRPDTEAFF. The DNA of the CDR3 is TGTGCCAGCAGTCACAGGGGACGTCCGGACACTGAAGCTTTCTTT.

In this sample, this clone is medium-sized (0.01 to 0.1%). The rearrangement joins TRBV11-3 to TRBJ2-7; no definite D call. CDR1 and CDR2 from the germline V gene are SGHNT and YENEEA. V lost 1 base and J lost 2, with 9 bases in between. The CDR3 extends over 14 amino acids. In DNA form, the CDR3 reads TGTGCCAGCAGCTTAGGAGGCGGCGCCTACGAGCAGTACTTC. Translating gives CASSLGGGAYEQYF.

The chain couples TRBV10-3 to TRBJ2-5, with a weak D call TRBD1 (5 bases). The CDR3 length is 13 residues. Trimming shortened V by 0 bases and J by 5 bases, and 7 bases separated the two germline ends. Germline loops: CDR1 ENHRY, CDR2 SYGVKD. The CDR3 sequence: CAISESAGETQYF. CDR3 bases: TGTGCCATCAGTGAGTCGGCAGGGGAGACCCAGTACTTC.